Each of the 11 T cell receptor beta chains below was sequenced from the same sample in a study of blood T cell repertoires in COVID-19. Sequencing was performed with immunoSEQ multiplex PCR; in TCRdb, only in-frame clones are kept and a portion is missing. The sample includes about 47,000 clones, almost 85% of them seen just once. The sample was peripheral blood. These receptors originate from a woman aged 55-70 years with acute or convalescent COVID-19.

The rearrangement uses TRBV7-3 and TRBJ1-1, with D unclear. Trimming took off 3 bases at V and 5 bases at J, with 10 bases between the two ends. Germline values: CDR1 SGHTA, CDR2 FQGTGA. CDR3 size: 13 residues. CDR3 nucleotides: TGTGCCAGCAGCTTGACTCTATCGACTGAAGCTTTCTTT. Translating it yields CASSLTLSTEAFF.

The genes are TRBV5-1 and TRBJ1-1; a possible D gene is TRBD1 (5 bases). The ends were cut back, 0 bases at V and 3 bases at J, with 9 bases in the middle. This CDR3 has 14 amino acids. Germline V gene data show CDR1 as SGHRS and CDR2 as YFSETQ. The CDR3 nucleotides read TGCGCCAGCAGCTTGGACAGGAGGGACACTGAAGCTTTCTTT. It yields the protein CASSLDRRDTEAFF.

V usage is TRBV27 and J usage is TRBJ2-7; D is perhaps TRBD1 (5 bases). This CDR3 region has 11 residues. Trimming took off 2 bases at V and 9 bases at J, with 8 bases between the two ends. Per the germline V gene, CDR1 is MNHEY and CDR2 is SMNVEV (reference sequence). The CDR3 spells CASSLGAAQYF. CDR3 DNA sequence: TGTGCCAGCAGTTTAGGGGCGGCGCAGTACTTC.

The chain is built from TRBV7-9 and TRBJ2-4; no clear D gene. CDR3 length: 14 residues. Trimming shortened V by 2 bases and J by 0 bases, and 5 bases separated the two germline ends. Germline CDR1 is SEHNR and CDR2 is FQNEAQ (reference sequence). In DNA, the CDR3 is TGTGCCAGCAGCTTACCAGAAGCCAAAAACATTCAGTACTTC. Residues: CASSLPEAKNIQYF.

The table lists this clone with many counts. The chain has TRBV4-2 and TRBJ2-1; 9 nucleotides match TRBD2. V gave up 4 bases and J gave up 8 bases; unmatched junction bases: 9. This CDR3 region has 15 residues. Germline V CDR1 and CDR2: LGHNA, YNFKEQ. CDR3 sequence reads: CASSPPNSGGDEQFF. The DNA for the CDR3 is TGTGCCAGCAGCCCGCCTAATAGCGGGGGTGATGAGCAGTTCTTC.

This clone showed up just a few times. V and J are TRBV30 and TRBJ2-2; D is unclear. Trimming stripped 0 bases from V and 4 bases from J, with 9 bases between. The germline CDR1 and CDR2 sequences are GTSNPN and SVGIG (reference sequence). The CDR3 runs 14 residues. The CDR3 coding sequence is TGTGCCTGGAGTGTTCCCCAGGCCACCGGGGAGCTGTTTTTT. It yields the protein CAWSVPQATGELFF.

The chain recombines TRBV15 with TRBJ2-2; weak D call: TRBD1 (7 bases). The germline V and J ends were trimmed by 4 bases and 8 bases, with 17 bases remaining between them. The CDR3 is 15 amino acids. Germline lookup yields CDR1 LNHNV and CDR2 YYDKDF (reference sequence). The CDR3, as DNA: TGTGCCACCAGCAAGGAGGCCAGGGGGAGGGGGGAGCTGTTTTTT. This encodes CATSKEARGRGELFF.

The J gene is TRBJ1-1, the V gene TRBV3-1 (or the pseudogene TRBV3-2); D unresolved. This CDR3 comprises 12 residues. Trimming pared 2 bases from V and 5 bases from J, leaving 6 bases between. Per the germline V gene, CDR1 is LGHDT and CDR2 is YNNKEL (reference sequence). In DNA form, the CDR3 reads TGTGCCAGCAGCCAATCTGTGACTGAAGCTTTCTTT. This encodes CASSQSVTEAFF.

This chain connects TRBV24-1 to TRBJ1-1, with D uncertain. The CDR3 covers 9 residues. CDR1 KGHDR and CDR2 SFDVKD come from the germline V gene. CDR3 DNA: TGTGACTCTAACACTGAAGCTTTCTTT. It specifies CDSNTEAFF.

The CDR3 protein is CASSQHTPGNEQFF. CDR3 sequence (DNA): TGCGCCAGCAGCCAACATACGCCCGGCAATGAGCAGTTCTTC. The chain couples TRBV4-1 to TRBJ2-1; D unresolved. The length of the CDR3 is 14 residues. CDR1 and CDR2 (germline): MGHRA, YSYEKL. Trimming took 2 bases from V and 6 from J, leaving 11 bases between them.

The genes are TRBV10-3 and TRBJ1-5, with D unclear. Deletions cut 3 bases from V and 6 bases from J, with 15 bases between. The CDR3 has 15 amino acids. Per germline, CDR1 ENHRY and CDR2 SYGVKD. The CDR3 region is CAISEHLEAAQPQHF. The CDR3 DNA reads TGTGCCATCAGTGAACACCTCGAGGCAGCTCAGCCCCAGCATTTT.